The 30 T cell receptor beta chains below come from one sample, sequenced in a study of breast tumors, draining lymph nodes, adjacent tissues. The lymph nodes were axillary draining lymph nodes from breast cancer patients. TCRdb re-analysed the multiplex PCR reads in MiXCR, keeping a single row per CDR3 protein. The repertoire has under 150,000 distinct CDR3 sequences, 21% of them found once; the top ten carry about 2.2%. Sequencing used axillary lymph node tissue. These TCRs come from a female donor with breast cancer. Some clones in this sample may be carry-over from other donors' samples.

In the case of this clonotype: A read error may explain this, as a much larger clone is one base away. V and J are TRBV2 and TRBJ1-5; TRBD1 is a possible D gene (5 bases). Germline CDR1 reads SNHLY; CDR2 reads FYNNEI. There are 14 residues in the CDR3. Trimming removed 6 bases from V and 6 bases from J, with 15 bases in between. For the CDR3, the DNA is TGTGCCAGCAGGGGGTCAGGGTCCCCTCAGCCCCAGCATTTT. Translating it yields CASRGSGSPQPQHF.

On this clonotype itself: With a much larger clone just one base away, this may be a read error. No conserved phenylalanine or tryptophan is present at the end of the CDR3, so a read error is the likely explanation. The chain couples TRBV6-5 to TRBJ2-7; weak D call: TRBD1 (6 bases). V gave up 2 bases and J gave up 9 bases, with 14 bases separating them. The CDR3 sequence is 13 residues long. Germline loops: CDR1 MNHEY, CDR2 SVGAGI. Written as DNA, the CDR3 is TGTGCCAGCAGTTACGGTCGCAGGGGAACGCAGTACCTC. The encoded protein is CASSYGRRGTQYL.

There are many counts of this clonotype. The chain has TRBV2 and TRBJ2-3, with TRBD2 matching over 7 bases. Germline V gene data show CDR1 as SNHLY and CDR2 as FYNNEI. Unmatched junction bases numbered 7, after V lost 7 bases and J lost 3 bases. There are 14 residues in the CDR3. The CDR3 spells CASTSTSLTDTQYF. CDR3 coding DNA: TGTGCCAGCACCTCGACTAGCCTAACAGATACGCAGTATTTT.

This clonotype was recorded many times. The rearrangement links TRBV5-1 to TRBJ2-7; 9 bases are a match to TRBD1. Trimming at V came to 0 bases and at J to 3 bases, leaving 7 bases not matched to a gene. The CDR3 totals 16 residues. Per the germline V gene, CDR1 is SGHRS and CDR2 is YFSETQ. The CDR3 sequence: CASSLAGYRGLYEQYF. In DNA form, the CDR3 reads TGCGCCAGCAGCTTGGCCGGTTACAGGGGGCTCTACGAGCAGTACTTC.

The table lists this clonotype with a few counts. The CDR3 is CASSGTGCYEQYF. As DNA, the CDR3 is TGCGCCAGCAGCGGGACGGGGTGCTACGAGCAGTACTTC. The V call is TRBV5-1, the J call TRBJ2-7; D may be TRBD1 or TRBD2 (5 bases each). The V end lost 4 bases, the J end lost 3 bases, and 11 bases lay between the germline ends. Germline lookup yields CDR1 SGHRS and CDR2 YFSETQ. This CDR3 contains 13 residues.

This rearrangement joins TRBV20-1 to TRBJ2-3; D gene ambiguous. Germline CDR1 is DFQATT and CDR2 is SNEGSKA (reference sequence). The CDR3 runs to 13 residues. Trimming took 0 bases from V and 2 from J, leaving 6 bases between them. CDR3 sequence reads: CSARDPDTDTQYF. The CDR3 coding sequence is TGCAGTGCTAGAGACCCAGACACAGATACGCAGTATTTT.

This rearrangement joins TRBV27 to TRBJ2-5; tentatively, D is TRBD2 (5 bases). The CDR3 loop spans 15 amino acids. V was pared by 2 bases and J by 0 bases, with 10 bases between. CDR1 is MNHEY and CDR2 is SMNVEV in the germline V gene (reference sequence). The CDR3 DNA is TGTGCCAGCAGTTTAAGTTCACTAGACCAAGAGACCCAGTACTTC. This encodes CASSLSSLDQETQYF.

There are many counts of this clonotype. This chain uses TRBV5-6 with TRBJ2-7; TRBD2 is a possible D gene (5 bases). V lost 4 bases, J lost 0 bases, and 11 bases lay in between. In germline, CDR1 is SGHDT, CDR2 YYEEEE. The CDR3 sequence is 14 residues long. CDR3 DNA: TGTGCCAGCAGCCGCCGGACTGTCTCCTACGAGCAGTACTTC. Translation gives CASSRRTVSYEQYF. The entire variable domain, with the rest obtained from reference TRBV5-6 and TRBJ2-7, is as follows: DAGVTQSPTHLIKTRGQQVTLRCSPKSGHDTVSWYQQALGQGPQFIFQYYEEEERQRGNFPDRFSGHQFPNYSSELNVNALLLGDSALYLCASSRRTVSYEQYFGPGTRLTVT.

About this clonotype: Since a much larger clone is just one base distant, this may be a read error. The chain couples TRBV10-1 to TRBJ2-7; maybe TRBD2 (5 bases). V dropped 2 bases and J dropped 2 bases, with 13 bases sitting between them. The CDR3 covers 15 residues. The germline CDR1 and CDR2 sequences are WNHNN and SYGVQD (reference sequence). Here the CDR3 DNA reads TGCGCCAGCAGTGAGGGATTAGGGAGCCCCTACGAGCAGTACTTC. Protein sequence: CASSEGLGSPYEQYF.

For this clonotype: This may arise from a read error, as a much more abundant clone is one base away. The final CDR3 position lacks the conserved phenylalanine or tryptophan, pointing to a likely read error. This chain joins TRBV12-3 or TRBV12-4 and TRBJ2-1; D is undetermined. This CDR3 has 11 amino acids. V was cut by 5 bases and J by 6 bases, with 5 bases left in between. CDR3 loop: CASSTLNEQFS. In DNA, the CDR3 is TGTGCCAGCAGTACGCTCAATGAGCAGTTCTCC.

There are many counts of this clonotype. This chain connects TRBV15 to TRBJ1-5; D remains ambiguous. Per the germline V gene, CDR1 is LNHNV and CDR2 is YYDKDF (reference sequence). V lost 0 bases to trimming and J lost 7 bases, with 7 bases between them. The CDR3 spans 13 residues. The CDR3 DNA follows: TGTGCCACCAGCAGAGATTCAGGCCAGCCCCAGCATTTT. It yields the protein CATSRDSGQPQHF.

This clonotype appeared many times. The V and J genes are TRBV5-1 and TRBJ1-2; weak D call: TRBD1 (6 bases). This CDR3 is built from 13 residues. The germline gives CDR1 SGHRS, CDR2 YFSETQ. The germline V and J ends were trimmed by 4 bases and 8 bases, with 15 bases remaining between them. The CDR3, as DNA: TGCGCCAGCAGCCCCCGGGGACAATTCGGCTACACCTTC. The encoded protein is CASSPRGQFGYTF.

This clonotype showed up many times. The DNA for the CDR3 is TGTGCCAGTAGTATAGAACAGGGGGCGTATGAGCAGTTCTTC. Its translation: CASSIEQGAYEQFF. The V call is TRBV19, the J call TRBJ2-1, with TRBD1 matching 9 bases. The CDR3 has 14 amino acids. Germline V gives CDR1 LNHDA, CDR2 SQIVND (reference sequence). Unmatched junction bases numbered 2, after V lost 0 bases and J lost 8 bases.

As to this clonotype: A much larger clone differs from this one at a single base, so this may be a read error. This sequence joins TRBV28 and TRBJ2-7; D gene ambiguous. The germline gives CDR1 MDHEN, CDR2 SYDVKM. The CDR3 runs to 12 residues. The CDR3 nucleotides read TGTGCCAGCAGTTTATCGGCCTACGTGCAGTACTTC. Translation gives CASSLSAYVQYF.

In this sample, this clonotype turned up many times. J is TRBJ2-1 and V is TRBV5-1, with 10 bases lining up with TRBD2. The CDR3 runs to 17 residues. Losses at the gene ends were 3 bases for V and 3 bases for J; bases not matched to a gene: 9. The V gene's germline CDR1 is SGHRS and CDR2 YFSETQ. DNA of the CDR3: TGCGCCAGCAGCTCCGGCCTAGCGGGAGCCTTCTACAATGAGCAGTTCTTC. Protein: CASSSGLAGAFYNEQFF.

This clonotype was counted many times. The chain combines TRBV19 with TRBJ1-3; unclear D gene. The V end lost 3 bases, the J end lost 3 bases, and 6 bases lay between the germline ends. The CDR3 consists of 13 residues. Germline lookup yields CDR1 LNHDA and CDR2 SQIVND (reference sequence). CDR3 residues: CASSMIVGNTIYF. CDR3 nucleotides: TGTGCCAGTAGTATGATAGTTGGAAACACCATATATTTT.

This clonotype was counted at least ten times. The CDR3 coding sequence is TGTGCCAGCAGCCAAGAACAGGGAGGTGAGGAGACCCAGTACTTC. Residues: CASSQEQGGEETQYF. The chain recombines TRBV4-2 with TRBJ2-5; TRBD1 or TRBD2 may be the D gene (6 bases each). Trimming removed 0 bases at V and 5 bases at J, with 13 bases between. This CDR3 is built from 15 residues. The germline V gene encodes CDR1 LGHNA and CDR2 YNFKEQ.

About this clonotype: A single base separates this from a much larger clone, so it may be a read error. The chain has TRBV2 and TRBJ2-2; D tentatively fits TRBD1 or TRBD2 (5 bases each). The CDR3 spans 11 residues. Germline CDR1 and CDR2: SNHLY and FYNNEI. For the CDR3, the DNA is TGTGCCAGCAGAGGGGTCAGGGAGCCGTTTTTT. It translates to CASRGVREPFF.

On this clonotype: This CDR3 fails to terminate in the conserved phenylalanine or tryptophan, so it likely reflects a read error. In DNA, the CDR3 is TGTGCCAGCTCACCGGGACAGGGCTTAGGCGAGCAGTACTCC. Translated: CASSPGQGLGEQYS. The J gene is TRBJ2-7, the V gene TRBV18; 9 positions agree with TRBD1. CDR1 is KGHSH, CDR2 LQKENI, per germline. J gave up 6 bases and V 3 bases, and 6 bases lay outside the gene matches. The CDR3 totals 14 residues.

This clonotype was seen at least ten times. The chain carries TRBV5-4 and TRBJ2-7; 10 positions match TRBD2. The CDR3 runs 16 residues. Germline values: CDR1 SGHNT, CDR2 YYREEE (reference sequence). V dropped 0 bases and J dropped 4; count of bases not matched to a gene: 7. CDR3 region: CASSLGASGSKYEQYF. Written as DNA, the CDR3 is TGTGCCAGCAGCTTGGGGGCTAGCGGGAGTAAGTACGAGCAGTACTTC.

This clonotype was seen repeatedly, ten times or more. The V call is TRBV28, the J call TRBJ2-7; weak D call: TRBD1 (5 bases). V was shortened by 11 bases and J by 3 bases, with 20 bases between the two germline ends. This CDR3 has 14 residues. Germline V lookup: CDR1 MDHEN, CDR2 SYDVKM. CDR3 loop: CALGPQGGRYEQYF. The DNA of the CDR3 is TGTGCCCTGGGCCCCCAGGGCGGACGCTACGAGCAGTACTTC.

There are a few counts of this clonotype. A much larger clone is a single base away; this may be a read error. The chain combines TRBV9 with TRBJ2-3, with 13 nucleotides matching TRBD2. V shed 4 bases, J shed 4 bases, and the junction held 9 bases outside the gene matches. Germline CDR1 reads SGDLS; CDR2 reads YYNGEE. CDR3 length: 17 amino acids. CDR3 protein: CASSIVTSGRLADTQYF. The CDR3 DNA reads TGTGCCAGCAGCATCGTGACTAGCGGGAGGTTGGCAGATACGCAGTATTTT.

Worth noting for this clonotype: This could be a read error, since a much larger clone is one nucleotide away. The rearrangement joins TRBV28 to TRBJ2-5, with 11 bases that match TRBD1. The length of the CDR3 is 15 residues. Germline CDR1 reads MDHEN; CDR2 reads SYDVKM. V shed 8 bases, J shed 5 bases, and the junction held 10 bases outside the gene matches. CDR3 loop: CASGLDRGLGETQYF. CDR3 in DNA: TGTGCCAGCGGCTTGGACAGGGGGCTTGGGGAGACCCAGTACTTC.

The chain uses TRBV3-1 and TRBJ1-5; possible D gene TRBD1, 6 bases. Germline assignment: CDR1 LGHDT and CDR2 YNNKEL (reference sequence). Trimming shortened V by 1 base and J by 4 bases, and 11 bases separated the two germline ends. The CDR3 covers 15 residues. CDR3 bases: TGTGCCAGCAGCCAAGGCAGGGGATCGAATCAGCCCCAGCATTTT. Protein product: CASSQGRGSNQPQHF.

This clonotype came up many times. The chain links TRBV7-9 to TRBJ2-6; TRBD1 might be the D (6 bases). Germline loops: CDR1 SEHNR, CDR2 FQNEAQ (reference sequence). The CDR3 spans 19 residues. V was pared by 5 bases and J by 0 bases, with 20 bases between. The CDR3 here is CASSARRQGLSSGANVLTF. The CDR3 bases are TGTGCCAGCAGCGCGCGAAGGCAGGGGCTTAGCTCTGGGGCCAACGTCCTGACTTTC.

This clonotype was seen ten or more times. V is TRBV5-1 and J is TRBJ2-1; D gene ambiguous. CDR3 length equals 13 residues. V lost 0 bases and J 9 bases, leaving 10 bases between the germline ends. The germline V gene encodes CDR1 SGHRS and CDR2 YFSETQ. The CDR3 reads CASSLEVRSEQFF. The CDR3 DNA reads TGCGCCAGCAGCTTGGAGGTTCGTAGTGAGCAGTTCTTC. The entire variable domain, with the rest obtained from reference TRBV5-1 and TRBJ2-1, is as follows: KAGVTQTPRYLIKTRGQQVTLSCSPISGHRSVSWYQQTPGQGLQFLFEYFSETQRNKGNFPGRFSGRQFSNSRSEMNVSTLELGDSALYLCASSLEVRSEQFFGPGTRLTVL.

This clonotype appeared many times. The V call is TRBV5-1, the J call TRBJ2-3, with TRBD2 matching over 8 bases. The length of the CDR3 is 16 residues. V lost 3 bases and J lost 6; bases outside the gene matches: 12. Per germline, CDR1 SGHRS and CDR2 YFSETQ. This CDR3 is CASSSYVSGSVDTQYF. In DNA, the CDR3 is TGCGCCAGCAGCTCATATGTGAGCGGGAGTGTCGATACGCAGTATTTT.

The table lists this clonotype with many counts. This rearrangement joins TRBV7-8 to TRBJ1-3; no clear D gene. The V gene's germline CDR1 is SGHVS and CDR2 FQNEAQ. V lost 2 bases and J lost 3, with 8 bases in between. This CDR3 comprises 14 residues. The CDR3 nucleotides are TGTGCCAGCAGCTTATATAGGGATGGAAACACCATATATTTT. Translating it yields CASSLYRDGNTIYF.

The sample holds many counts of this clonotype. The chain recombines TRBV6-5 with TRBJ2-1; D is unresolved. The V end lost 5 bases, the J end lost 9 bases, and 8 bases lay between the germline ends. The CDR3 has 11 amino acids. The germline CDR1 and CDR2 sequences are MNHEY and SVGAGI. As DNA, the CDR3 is TGTGCCAGCAGTCCCGGGCGTGAGCAGTTCTTC. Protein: CASSPGREQFF.

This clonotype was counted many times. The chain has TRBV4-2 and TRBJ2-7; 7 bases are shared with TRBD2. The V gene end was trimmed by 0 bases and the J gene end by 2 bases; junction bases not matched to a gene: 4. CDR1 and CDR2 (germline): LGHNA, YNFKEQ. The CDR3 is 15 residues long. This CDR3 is CASSQEASGPYEQYF. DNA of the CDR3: TGTGCCAGCAGCCAAGAGGCTAGCGGCCCCTACGAGCAGTACTTC.